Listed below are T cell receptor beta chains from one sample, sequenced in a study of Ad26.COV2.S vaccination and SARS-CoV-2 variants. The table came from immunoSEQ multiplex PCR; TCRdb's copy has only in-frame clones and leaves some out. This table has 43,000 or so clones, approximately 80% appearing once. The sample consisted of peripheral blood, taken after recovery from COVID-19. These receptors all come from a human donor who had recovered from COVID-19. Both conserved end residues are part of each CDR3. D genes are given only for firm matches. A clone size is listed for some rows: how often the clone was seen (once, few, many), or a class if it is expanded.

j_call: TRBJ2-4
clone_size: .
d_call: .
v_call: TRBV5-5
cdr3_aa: CASAFTGDIQYF
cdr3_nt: TGTGCCAGTGCTTTTACGGGAGACATTCAGTACTTC

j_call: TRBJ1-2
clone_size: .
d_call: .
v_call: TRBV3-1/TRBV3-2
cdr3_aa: CASSPAGSNYGYTF
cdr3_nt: TGTGCCAGCAGCCCCGCAGGGTCGAACTATGGCTACACCTTC

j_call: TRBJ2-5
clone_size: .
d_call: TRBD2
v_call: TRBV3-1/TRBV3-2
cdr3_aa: CASSHQASGQETQYF
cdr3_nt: TGTGCCAGCAGCCACCAAGCTAGCGGTCAAGAGACCCAGTACTTC

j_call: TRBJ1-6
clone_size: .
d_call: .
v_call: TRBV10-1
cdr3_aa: CASSVLRDSPLHF
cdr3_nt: TGCGCCAGCAGTGTCCTTCGGGACTCACCCCTCCACTTT

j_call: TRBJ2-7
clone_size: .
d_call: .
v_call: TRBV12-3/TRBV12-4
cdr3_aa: CASSFPRPGEQYF
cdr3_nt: TGTGCCAGCAGTTTCCCCCGACCGGGCGAGCAGTACTTC

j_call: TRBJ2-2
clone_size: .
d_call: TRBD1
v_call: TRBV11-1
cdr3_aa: CASSPTGGWTGELFF
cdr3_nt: TGTGCCAGCAGCCCGACAGGGGGATGGACCGGGGAGCTGTTTTTT

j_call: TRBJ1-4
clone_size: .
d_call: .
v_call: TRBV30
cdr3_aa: CAWSSTVEKLFF
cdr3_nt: TGTGCCTGGAGTTCGACAGTTGAAAAACTGTTTTTT

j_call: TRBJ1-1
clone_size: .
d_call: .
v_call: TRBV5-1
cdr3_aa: CASSLVRGENTEAFF
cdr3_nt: TGCGCCAGCAGCTTGGTCCGGGGTGAGAACACTGAAGCTTTCTTT

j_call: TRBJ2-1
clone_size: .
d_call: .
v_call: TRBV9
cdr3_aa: CASSVGASQNEQFF
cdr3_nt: TGTGCCAGCAGCGTAGGGGCTAGTCAAAATGAGCAGTTCTTC

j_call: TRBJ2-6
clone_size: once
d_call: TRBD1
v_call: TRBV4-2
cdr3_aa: CASSQIGGGDSGANVLTF
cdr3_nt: TGTGCCAGCAGCCAGATAGGGGGCGGTGACTCTGGGGCCAACGTCCTGACTTTC

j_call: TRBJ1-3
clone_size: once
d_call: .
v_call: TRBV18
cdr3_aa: CASSPPGRPSSGNTIYF
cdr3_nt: TGTGCCAGCTCACCACCGGGACGACCAAGCTCTGGAAACACCATATATTTT

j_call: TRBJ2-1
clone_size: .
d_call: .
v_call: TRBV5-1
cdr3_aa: CASSLVAGTSYNEQFF
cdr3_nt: TGCGCCAGCAGCTTGGTTGCGGGAACTTCCTACAATGAGCAGTTCTTC

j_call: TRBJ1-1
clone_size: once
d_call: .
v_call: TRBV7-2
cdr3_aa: CASGLRNTEAFF
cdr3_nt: TGTGCCAGCGGTCTCAGGAACACTGAAGCTTTCTTT

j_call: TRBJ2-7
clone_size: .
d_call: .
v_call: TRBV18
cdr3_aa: CASSPQVGGYEQYF
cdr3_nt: TGTGCCAGCTCACCGCAGGTTGGGGGCTACGAGCAGTACTTC

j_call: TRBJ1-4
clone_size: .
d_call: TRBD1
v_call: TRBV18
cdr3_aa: CASSPLTGGEEKLFF
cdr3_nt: TGTGCCAGCTCACCATTAACAGGGGGCGAGGAAAAACTGTTTTTT

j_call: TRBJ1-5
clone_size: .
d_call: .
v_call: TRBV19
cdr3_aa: CASSIGGGGSNQPQHF
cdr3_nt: TGTGCCAGTAGTATCGGGGGTGGTGGGAGCAATCAGCCCCAGCATTTT

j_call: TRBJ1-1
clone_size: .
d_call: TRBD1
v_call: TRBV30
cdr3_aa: CAWSGGPTGANTEAFF
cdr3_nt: TGTGCCTGGAGTGGGGGGCCGACAGGGGCGAACACTGAAGCTTTCTTT

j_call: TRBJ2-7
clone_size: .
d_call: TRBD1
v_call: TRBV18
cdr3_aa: CASSPVHDRVYEQYF
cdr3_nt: TGTGCCAGCTCACCAGTGCACGACAGGGTCTACGAGCAGTACTTC

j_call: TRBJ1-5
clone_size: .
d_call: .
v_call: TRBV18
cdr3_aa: CASSPGQGASNQPQHF
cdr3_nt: TGTGCCAGCTCACCGGGCCAGGGAGCCAGCAATCAGCCCCAGCATTTT

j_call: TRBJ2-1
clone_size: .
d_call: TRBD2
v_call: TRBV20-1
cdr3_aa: CSASRGLAGGAYNEQFF
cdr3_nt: TGCAGTGCTAGTAGGGGACTAGCGGGAGGAGCATACAATGAGCAGTTCTTC

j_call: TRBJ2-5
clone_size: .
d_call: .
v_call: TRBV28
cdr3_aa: CASLGAPKETQYF
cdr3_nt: TGTGCCAGTTTAGGGGCCCCAAAAGAGACCCAGTACTTC

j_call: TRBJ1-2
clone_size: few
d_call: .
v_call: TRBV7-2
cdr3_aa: CASSLGGGYGYTF
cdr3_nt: TGTGCCAGCAGCTTAGGTGGAGGGTATGGCTACACCTTC

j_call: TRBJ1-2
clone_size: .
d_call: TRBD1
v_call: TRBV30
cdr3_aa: CAWSTGAGRDGYTF
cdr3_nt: TGTGCCTGGAGTACAGGGGCAGGGAGGGATGGCTACACCTTC

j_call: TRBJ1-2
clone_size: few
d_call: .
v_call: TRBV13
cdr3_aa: CASSYRKFDYGYTF
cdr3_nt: TGTGCCAGCAGCTACCGAAAGTTTGACTATGGCTACACCTTC

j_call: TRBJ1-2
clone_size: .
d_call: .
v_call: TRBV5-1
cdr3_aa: CASSLADRQGGYTF
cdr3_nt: TGCGCCAGCAGCTTGGCCGACAGGCAGGGTGGCTACACCTTC

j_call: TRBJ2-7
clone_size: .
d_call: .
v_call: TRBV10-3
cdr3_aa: CAISEVGGHFYEQYF
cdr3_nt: TGTGCCATCAGTGAGGTAGGGGGGCACTTCTACGAGCAGTACTTC

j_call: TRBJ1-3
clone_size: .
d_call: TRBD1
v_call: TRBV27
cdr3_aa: CASSFPFRDSGGNTIYF
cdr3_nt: TGTGCCAGCAGTTTTCCTTTCCGGGACAGCGGAGGAAACACCATATATTTT

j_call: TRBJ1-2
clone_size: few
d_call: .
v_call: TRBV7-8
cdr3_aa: CASSLEVGPGYTF
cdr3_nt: TGTGCCAGCAGCTTAGAAGTGGGACCTGGCTACACCTTC

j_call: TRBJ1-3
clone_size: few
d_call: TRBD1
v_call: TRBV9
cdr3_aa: CASSSPTGPPGNTIYF
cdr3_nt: TGTGCCAGCAGCTCGCCGACAGGGCCCCCTGGAAACACCATATATTTT

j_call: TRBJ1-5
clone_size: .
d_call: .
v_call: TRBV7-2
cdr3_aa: CASSFLLQPQHF
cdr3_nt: TGTGCCAGCAGCTTTCTCCTCCAGCCCCAGCATTTT

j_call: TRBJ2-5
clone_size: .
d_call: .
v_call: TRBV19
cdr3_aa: CASSLRDFQETQYF
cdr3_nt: TGTGCCAGTAGTCTTAGGGACTTCCAAGAGACCCAGTACTTC

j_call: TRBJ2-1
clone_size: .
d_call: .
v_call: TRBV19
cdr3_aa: CASSILAVLRNEQFF
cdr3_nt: TGTGCCAGTAGTATACTAGCCGTTCTACGCAATGAGCAGTTCTTC

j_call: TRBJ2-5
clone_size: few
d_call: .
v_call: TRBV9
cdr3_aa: CASSESSGLQETQYF
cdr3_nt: TGTGCCAGCAGCGAGAGTTCGGGCCTTCAAGAGACCCAGTACTTC

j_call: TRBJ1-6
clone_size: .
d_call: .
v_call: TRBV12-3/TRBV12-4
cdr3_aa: CASSTLYSPLHF
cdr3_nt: TGTGCCAGCAGTACCCTTTATTCACCCCTCCACTTT

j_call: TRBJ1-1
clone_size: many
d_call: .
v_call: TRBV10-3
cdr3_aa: CASFRDTNTEAFF
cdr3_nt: TGTGCCAGCTTCAGGGACACGAACACTGAAGCTTTCTTT

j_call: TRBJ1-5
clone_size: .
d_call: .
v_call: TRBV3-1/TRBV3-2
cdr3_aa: CASSQDLDQPQHF
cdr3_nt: TGTGCCAGCAGCCAGGACCTTGATCAGCCCCAGCATTTT

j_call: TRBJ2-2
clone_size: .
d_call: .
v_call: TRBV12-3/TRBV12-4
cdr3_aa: CASSLVSKGELFF
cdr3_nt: TGTGCCAGCAGTTTAGTCTCGAAGGGGGAGCTGTTTTTT

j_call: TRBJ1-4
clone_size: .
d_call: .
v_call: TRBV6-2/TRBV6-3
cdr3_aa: CASSLPGVSNEKLFF
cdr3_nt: TGTGCCAGCAGCCTACCAGGGGTATCTAATGAAAAACTGTTTTTT

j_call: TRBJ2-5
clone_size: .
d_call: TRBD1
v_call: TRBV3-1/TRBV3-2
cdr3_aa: CASSQEDRGETQYF
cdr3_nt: TGTGCCAGCAGCCAAGAGGACAGGGGAGAGACCCAGTACTTC

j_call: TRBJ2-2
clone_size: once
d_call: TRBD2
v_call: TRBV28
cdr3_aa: CASSLEAGGGTGELFF
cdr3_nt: TGTGCCAGCAGTTTAGAAGCGGGAGGGGGCACCGGGGAGCTGTTTTTT

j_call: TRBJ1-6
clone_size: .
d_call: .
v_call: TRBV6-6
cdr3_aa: CASTPTPGVYNSPLHF
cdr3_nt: TGTGCCAGCACCCCCACACCCGGGGTCTATAATTCACCCCTCCACTTT

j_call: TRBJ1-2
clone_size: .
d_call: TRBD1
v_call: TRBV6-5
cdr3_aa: CASRTGDVGYTF
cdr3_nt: TGTGCCAGCAGGACAGGGGATGTGGGCTACACCTTC

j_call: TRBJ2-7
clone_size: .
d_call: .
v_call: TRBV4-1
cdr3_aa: CASSRTTYEQYF
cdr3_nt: TGCGCCAGCAGCCGCACTACCTACGAGCAGTACTTC

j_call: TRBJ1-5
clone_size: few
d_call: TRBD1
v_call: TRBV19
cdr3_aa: CASSFSGGGQPQHF
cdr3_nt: TGTGCCAGTAGTTTTTCAGGGGGCGGACAGCCCCAGCATTTT

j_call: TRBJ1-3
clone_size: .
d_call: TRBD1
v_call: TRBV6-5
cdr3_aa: CASQQGLGNTIYF
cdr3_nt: TGTGCCAGCCAACAGGGGCTTGGAAACACCATATATTTT

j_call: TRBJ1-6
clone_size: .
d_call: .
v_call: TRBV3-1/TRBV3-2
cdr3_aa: CASSQQNSLLHF
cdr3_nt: TGTGCCAGCAGCCAACAGAATTCACTCCTCCACTTT

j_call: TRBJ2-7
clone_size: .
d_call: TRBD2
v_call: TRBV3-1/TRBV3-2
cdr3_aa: CASSQTGLAGGYEQYF
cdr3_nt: TGTGCCAGCAGCCAGACGGGACTAGCGGGAGGCTACGAGCAGTACTTC

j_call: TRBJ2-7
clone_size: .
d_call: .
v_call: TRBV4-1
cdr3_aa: CASSQLEGRTYEQYF
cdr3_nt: TGCGCCAGCAGCCAGTTGGAGGGGAGGACCTACGAGCAGTACTTC

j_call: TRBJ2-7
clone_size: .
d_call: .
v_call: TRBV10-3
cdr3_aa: CAISATQGLGAYEQYF
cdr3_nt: TGTGCCATCAGCGCAACACAGGGCCTGGGGGCCTACGAGCAGTACTTC

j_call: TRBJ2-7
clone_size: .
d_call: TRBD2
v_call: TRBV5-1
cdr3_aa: CASSPGTSALYKQYF
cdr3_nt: TGCGCCAGCAGCCCAGGGACTAGCGCACTCTACAAGCAGTACTTC

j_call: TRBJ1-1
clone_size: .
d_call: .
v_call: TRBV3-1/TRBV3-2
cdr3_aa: CASSQDRPVTEAFF
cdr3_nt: TGTGCCAGCAGCCAAGATCGGCCGGTCACTGAAGCTTTCTTT

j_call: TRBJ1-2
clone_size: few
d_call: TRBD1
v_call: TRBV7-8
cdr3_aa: CASNQPGQGIGYTF
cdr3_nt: TGTGCCAGCAACCAACCGGGACAGGGGATTGGCTACACCTTC

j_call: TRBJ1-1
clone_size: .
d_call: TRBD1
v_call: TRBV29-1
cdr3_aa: CSAQGGTGKTEAFF
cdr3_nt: TGCAGCGCCCAAGGGGGGACAGGGAAAACTGAAGCTTTCTTT

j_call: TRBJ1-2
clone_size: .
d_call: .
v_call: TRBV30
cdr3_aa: CAWSRPPGGGYTF
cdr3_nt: TGTGCCTGGAGTCGCCCCCCAGGAGGCGGCTACACCTTC

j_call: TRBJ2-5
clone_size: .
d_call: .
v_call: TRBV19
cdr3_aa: CASSPGPETQYF
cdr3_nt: TGTGCCAGTAGTCCGGGACCGGAGACCCAGTACTTC

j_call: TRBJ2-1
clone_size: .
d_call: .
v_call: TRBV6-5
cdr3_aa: CATRENFRNERFF
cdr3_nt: TGTGCCACCCGGGAGAACTTTCGCAATGAGCGGTTCTTC

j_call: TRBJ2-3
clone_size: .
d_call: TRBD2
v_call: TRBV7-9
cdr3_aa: CASSLPLAGALSYF
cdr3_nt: TGTGCCAGCAGCTTACCCCTAGCGGGAGCCCTTTCGTATTTT

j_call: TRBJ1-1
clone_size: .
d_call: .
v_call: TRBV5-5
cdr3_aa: CASSLDSREAFF
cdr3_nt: TGTGCCAGCAGCTTGGACAGCCGAGAAGCTTTCTTT

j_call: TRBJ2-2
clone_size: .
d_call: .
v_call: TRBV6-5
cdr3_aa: CASSYETLNTGELFF
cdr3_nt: TGTGCCAGCAGTTACGAGACACTGAACACCGGGGAGCTGTTTTTT

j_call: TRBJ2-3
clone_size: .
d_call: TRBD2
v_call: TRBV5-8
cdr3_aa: CASSLAQSGSGIAGDTQYF
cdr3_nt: TGTGCCAGCAGCTTGGCCCAGTCGGGTAGCGGGATAGCTGGAGATACGCAGTATTTT